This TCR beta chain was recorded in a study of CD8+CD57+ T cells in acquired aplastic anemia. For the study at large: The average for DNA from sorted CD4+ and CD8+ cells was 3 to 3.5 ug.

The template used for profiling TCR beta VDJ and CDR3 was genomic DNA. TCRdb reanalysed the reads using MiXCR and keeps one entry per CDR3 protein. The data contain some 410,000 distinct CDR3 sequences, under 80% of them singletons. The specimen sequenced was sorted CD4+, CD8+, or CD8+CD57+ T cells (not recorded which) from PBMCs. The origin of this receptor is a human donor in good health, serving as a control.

This CDR3 is CASSTGTDLYEQYF. CDR3 nucleotide sequence: TGTGCCAGCAGTACCGGGACAGACCTCTACGAGCAGTACTTC. The chain is built from TRBV2 and TRBJ2-7; 7 positions match TRBD1. The CDR3 runs 14 residues. Germline values: CDR1 SNHLY, CDR2 FYNNEI. The J segment lost 3 bases and the V segment lost 5 bases, leaving 7 bases of the junction unmatched. The full variable domain, completed using reference TRBV2 and TRBJ2-7, is EPEVTQTPSHQVTQMGQEVILRCVPISNHLYFYWYRQILGQKVEFLVSFYNNEISEKSEIFDDQFSVERPDGSNFTLKIRSTKLEDSAMYFCASSTGTDLYEQYFGPGTRLTVT.